The 4 T cell receptor beta chains below were found in one sample sequenced in a study of blood T cell repertoires in COVID-19. Measured with immunoSEQ multiplex PCR; TCRdb has only the in-frame clones, and not every one. The data hold around 86,000 clones, with 80% to 90% observed a single time. The sequenced sample consisted of peripheral blood. These receptor sequences come from a woman of 80 years or more with acute or convalescent COVID-19.

The J gene is TRBJ1-2, the V gene TRBV5-1; D unclear. Per germline, CDR1 SGHRS and CDR2 YFSETQ. This CDR3 has 15 residues. Trimming cost V 0 bases and J 4 bases, with 13 bases left between them. The CDR3 sequence is CASSLEGGSGYGYTF. The CDR3 nucleotides read TGCGCCAGCAGCTTGGAGGGAGGGTCGGGCTATGGCTACACCTTC. Variable domain in full (rest from reference TRBV5-1 and TRBJ1-2): KAGVTQTPRYLIKTRGQQVTLSCSPISGHRSVSWYQQTPGQGLQFLFEYFSETQRNKGNFPGRFSGRQFSNSRSEMNVSTLELGDSALYLCASSLEGGSGYGYTFGSGTRLTVV.

The chain joins TRBV5-4 to TRBJ2-5; 12 nucleotides agree with TRBD2. After removal of 0 bases from V and 1 base from J, the junction contained 1 base not matched to a gene. The CDR3 spans 16 residues. The germline CDR1 and CDR2 sequences are SGHNT and YYREEE (reference sequence). DNA of the CDR3: TGTGCCAGCAGCTTGGGACTAGCGGGAGCCCAAGAGACCCAGTACTTC. Encoded protein: CASSLGLAGAQETQYF.

The chain combines TRBV5-6 with TRBJ2-5; D gene unclear. Trimming shortened V by 1 base and J by 3 bases, and 4 bases separated the two germline ends. The CDR3 sequence is 12 residues long. CDR1 SGHDT and CDR2 YYEEEE come from the germline V gene. CDR3 sequence reads: CASSLPEETQYF. The CDR3, as DNA: TGTGCCAGCAGCTTGCCCGAAGAGACCCAGTACTTC.

The chain combines TRBV7-9 with TRBJ1-3; 10 nucleotides align to TRBD1. The CDR3 totals 15 residues. Germline V gene data show CDR1 as SEHNR and CDR2 as FQNEAQ (reference sequence). Trimming took 3 bases from V and 2 from J; bases not matched to a gene: 1. The CDR3 DNA sequence: TGTGCCAGCAGCTTCGACAGGGGGCCTGGAAACACCATATATTTT. This codes for CASSFDRGPGNTIYF.